The clone carrying this TCR beta chain was picked up a small number of times. Unique molecular identifiers were used in preparing the TCRbeta library. MiXCR, applied by TCRdb to the PCR reads, yields one record per CDR3 protein. Among around 700,000 distinct CDR3 sequences, about 12% were seen once, and the ten largest hold roughly 0.84%. The sample belongs to a study of T-cell reconstitution after alpha-beta-depleted transplantation in children. The source of this sequence is a girl aged 2 to 10 with congenital amegakaryocytic thrombocytopenia, due to receive a stem cell transplant. The sequencing used PBMCs, collected before TCRalphabeta/CD19-depleted stem cell transplant.

CDR3 DNA sequence: TGTGCCAGTCGAGCGGGAGGTGCCTACGAGCAGTACTTC. Translation: CASRAGGAYEQYF. V gene TRBV12-3 or TRBV12-4 combines with J gene TRBJ2-7, with 9 bases identical to TRBD2. CDR3 size: 13 residues. V shed 9 bases, J shed 2 bases, and the junction held 5 bases outside the gene matches.